One and the same sample provided the 10 T cell receptor beta chains below, sequenced in a study of shared clonotypes between healthy human individuals. The method was immunoSEQ multiplex PCR; TCRdb's version includes in-frame clones alone and lacks a portion of them. The table records approximately 2.1 million clones, about 92% of them present only once. Sequenced material: naive CD4+ T cells from PBMCs. As to subset: CD45RA+ positively selected. The receptors shown here come from a young man in good health. Some clones in this sample may be carry-over from other donors' samples.

The chain is built from TRBV9 and TRBJ2-3; 11 bases agree with TRBD2. CDR3 size: 16 residues. The ends lost 2 bases at V and 1 base at J; junction bases unmatched: 3. Germline CDR1 is SGDLS and CDR2 is YYNGEE. The CDR3 region has the DNA TGTGCCAGCAGCGTGGTGACTAGCGGGGGCACAGATACGCAGTATTTT. Amino acid sequence: CASSVVTSGGTDTQYF.

There are a few counts of this clone. The chain uses TRBV11-2 and TRBJ2-5, with D possibly being TRBD1 (6 bases). The germline gives CDR1 SGHAT, CDR2 FQNNGV. This CDR3 is 13 amino acids long. With 4 bases removed from V and 3 bases from J, the gap between germline ends came to 9 bases. CDR3 sequence (DNA): TGTGCCAGCAGCTCAGGGGTAAAAGAGACCCAGTACTTC. Translating it yields CASSSGVKETQYF. The full variable domain, rest sourced from reference TRBV11-2 and TRBJ2-5, is EAGVAQSPRYKIIEKRQSVAFWCNPISGHATLYWYQQILGQGPKLLIQFQNNGVVDDSQLPKDRFSAERLKGVDSTLKIQPAKLEDSAVYLCASSSGVKETQYFGPGTRLLVL.

This chain connects TRBV18 to TRBJ1-1; D might be TRBD1 (6 bases). Germline CDR1 reads KGHSH; CDR2 reads LQKENI. Trimming cost V 3 bases and J 5 bases, with 19 bases left between them. The CDR3 extends over 16 amino acids. In DNA, the CDR3 is TGTGCCAGCTCACCTTTAGGGGCGGGGGCAGGAACTGAAGCTTTCTTT. This codes for CASSPLGAGAGTEAFF.

This clone was recorded once. This chain uses TRBV19 with TRBJ1-2; D is possibly TRBD1 (5 bases). V dropped 5 bases and J dropped 6 bases, with 16 bases sitting between them. This CDR3 comprises 14 residues. Germline V gene data show CDR1 as LNHDA and CDR2 as SQIVND (reference sequence). CDR3 sequence reads: CASSLRDRRDGYTF. CDR3 in DNA: TGTGCCAGTAGTCTCCGGGACCGGCGGGATGGCTACACCTTC.

V is TRBV21-1 and J is TRBJ2-4; the table's D call TRBD2 went unverified against the DNA. TRBV21-1 is recorded as a pseudogene. The CDR3 runs to 16 residues. CDR3 in amino acids: CASRGKGASSKNIQYF. The CDR3 nucleotides read TGTGCCAGCAGAGGGAAGGGAGCCTCGTCCAAAAACATTCAGTACTTC.

This rearrangement joins TRBV7-9 to TRBJ2-7, with a tentative D call TRBD2 (6 bases). The CDR3 has 15 amino acids. The V gene's germline CDR1 is SEHNR and CDR2 FQNEAQ (reference sequence). Trimming stripped 4 bases from V and 3 bases from J, with 16 bases between. The chain's CDR3 is CASSSVGTPGYEQYF. CDR3 coding DNA: TGTGCCAGCAGCTCGGTCGGGACTCCAGGCTACGAGCAGTACTTC.

With respect to this clone: Additional DNA sequences in this sample encode the identical CDR3. V usage is TRBV6-5 and J usage is TRBJ1-3; D is unresolved. The CDR3 has 13 amino acids. V lost 0 bases, J lost 2 bases, and 2 bases lay in between. Germline values: CDR1 MNHEY, CDR2 SVGAGI. CDR3 sequence reads: CASSYSPGNTIYF. The DNA for the CDR3 is TGTGCCAGCAGTTACTCGCCTGGAAACACCATATATTTT.

The gene calls are TRBV7-2 and TRBJ2-7; 9 nucleotides match TRBD2. This CDR3 is built from 14 residues. Germline V gene sequence: CDR1 SGHTA, CDR2 FQGNSA. J lost 11 bases, V lost 2 bases, and 10 bases had no gene match. The CDR3 DNA is TGTGCCAGCAGCTTAATGGAAGTAGCGGGAGATGAGTACTTC. Amino acid sequence: CASSLMEVAGDEYF.

The sample holds one count of this clone. The V gene is TRBV6-1, the J gene TRBJ1-5; possible D gene TRBD1, 5 bases. The CDR3 extends over 15 amino acids. The germline V gene encodes CDR1 MNHNS and CDR2 SASEGT. V was pared by 2 bases and J by 0 bases, with 8 bases between. The CDR3 loop reads CASSEQGNSNQPQHF. In DNA, the CDR3 is TGTGCCAGCAGTGAACAGGGAAATAGCAATCAGCCCCAGCATTTT.

The gene calls are TRBV28 and TRBJ2-5; perhaps D is TRBD1 or TRBD2 (6 bases each). Germline CDR1 reads MDHEN; CDR2 reads SYDVKM. The CDR3 contains 14 residues. CDR3 amino acids: CVTANGGLGETQYF. CDR3 in DNA: TGTGTCACAGCAAATGGGGGGCTCGGGGAGACCCAGTACTTC.